This T cell receptor (beta chain) was obtained from a study of blood T cell repertoires in COVID-19. Study background: Collection of acute and convalescent COVID-19 samples took place in the United States, Italy and Spain. Sources were T cells, B-cell-depleted T cells, or PBMCs; the material itself was cDNA or gDNA.

In the authors' methods: Reference gene primers were amplified, and this amplification served to estimate nucleated cell counts. Generated by immunoSEQ multiplex PCR, the TCRdb table keeps only in-frame clones and is missing some. The DNA was the basis for D and trimming; V, J and clone size are from that table. The profile covers approximately 180,000 clones, with over 75% appearing a single time and roughly 2.6% taken by the ten largest. The length of the CDR3 is 15 residues. The V gene lost 6 bases and the J gene lost 0 bases, with 12 bases spanning the gap. Germline CDR1 is MNHEY and CDR2 is SVGEGT.

This clonotype originated in a man aged 40-55 years with active or convalescent COVID-19. Sequencing was performed on peripheral blood. This sequence joins TRBV6-2 or TRBV6-3 and TRBJ1-5; D perhaps matches TRBD1 (5 bases). DNA of the CDR3: TGTGCCAGCAGCCGCGGGGGACGTAGCAATCAGCCCCAGCATTTT. This translates into CASSRGGRSNQPQHF.